This T cell receptor beta chain came from a study of T cells in Graves' hyperthyroidism and ophthalmopathy. RNA transcripts served as the template for amplifying TCR beta CDR3 regions. A set of HTBI primers served as the primers for a first-round RT-PCR of the TCR CDR3. TCRdb ran MiXCR on the multiplex PCR reads and lists one entry per CDR3 protein. The sample lists a few hundred thousand distinct CDR3 sequences, roughly 15% occurring once. Trimming cost V 5 bases and J 3 bases, with 13 bases left between them. Germline V gene data show CDR1 as DFQATT and CDR2 as SNEGSKA (reference sequence). This CDR3 comprises 13 residues. The table lists this clonotype with many counts.

This TCR was sampled from a woman younger than 35 with Graves' hyperthyroidism. V gene TRBV20-1 combines with J gene TRBJ1-2, with unresolved D. Sequencing was performed on blood. In nucleotides, the CDR3 is TGCAGTGCTCCTACCGGGCCCTACTATGGCTACACCTTC. It encodes CSAPTGPYYGYTF.